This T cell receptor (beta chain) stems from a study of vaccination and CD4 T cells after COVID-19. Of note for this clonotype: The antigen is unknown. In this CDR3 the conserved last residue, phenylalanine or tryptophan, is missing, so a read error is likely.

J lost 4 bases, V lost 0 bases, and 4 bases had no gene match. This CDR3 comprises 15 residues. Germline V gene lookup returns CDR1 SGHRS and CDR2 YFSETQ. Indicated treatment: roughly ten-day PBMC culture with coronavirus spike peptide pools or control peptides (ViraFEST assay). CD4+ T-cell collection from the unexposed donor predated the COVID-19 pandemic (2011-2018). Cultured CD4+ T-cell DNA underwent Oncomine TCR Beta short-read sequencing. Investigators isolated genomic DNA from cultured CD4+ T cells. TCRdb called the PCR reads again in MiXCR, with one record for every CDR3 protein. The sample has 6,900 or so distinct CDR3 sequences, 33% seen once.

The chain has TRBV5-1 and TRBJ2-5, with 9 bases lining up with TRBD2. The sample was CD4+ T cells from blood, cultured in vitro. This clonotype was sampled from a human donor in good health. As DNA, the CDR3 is TGCGCCAGCAGCTTGGCCCCACTAGCGGGAGAGACCCAGTACCTC. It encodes CASSLAPLAGETQYL.